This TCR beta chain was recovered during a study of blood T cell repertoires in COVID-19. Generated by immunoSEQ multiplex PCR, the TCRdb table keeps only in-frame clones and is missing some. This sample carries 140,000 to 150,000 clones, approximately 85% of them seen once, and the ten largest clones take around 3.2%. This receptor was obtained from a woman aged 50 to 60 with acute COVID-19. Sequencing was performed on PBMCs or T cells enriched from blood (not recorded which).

In nucleotides, the CDR3 is TGTGCCAGTAGTGTCAGTAGCCTAGTCGACGAGCAGTACTTC. Translation: CASSVSSLVDEQYF. This chain links TRBV19 with TRBJ2-7, with D hard to call. CDR1 is LNHDA and CDR2 is SQIVND in the germline V gene (reference sequence). The V gene lost 5 bases and the J gene lost 5 bases, with 16 bases spanning the gap. The CDR3 runs 14 residues.